This TCR beta chain was captured by sequencing in a study of OX40 agonist ivuxolimab in advanced cancers. Patients were ruled out by autoimmune disease history or systemic immunosuppression. The CDR3 covers 13 residues. The germline V gene encodes CDR1 MDHEN and CDR2 SYDVKM. The ends were cut back, 6 bases at V and 2 bases at J, with 9 bases in the middle. Of note for this clone: Its matching antigen is unknown.

Study conclusions and caveats: Clonal expansion among partial responders at 0.1-3.0 mg/kg ranked near the lowest. Expanded clones were, on average, more numerous in CD8+ T cells than in CD4+.

Profiled with immunoSEQ multiplex PCR; TCRdb holds only in-frame clones, not every one. The table includes 90,000 to 100,000 clones, about 96% detected once. The genes are TRBV28 and TRBJ2-3; D gene ambiguous. This TCR derives from an adult with an advanced solid tumor such as melanoma, head and neck, liver or kidney cancer. Sequences were derived from CD4+ or CD8+ T cells sorted from blood, sampled in a trial of the OX40 agonist ivuxolimab. DNA of the CDR3: TGTGCCAGCAGATTTGGTTCCACAGATACGCAGTATTTT. As protein: CASRFGSTDTQYF.